What follows are 28 T cell receptor beta chains derived from one specimen sequenced in a study of blood T cells in healthy people across ages. The authors ran a second PCR of about 7 to 11 cycles using a sample-barcoded 5' primer and a J-beta primer mix. TCRdb reprocessed the 5' RACE reads with MiXCR, giving one entry per CDR3 protein. The table has some 1,800,000 distinct CDR3 sequences, 30% to 40% seen once; the top ten hold approximately 22%. Sequenced: blood. The source is a human donor in good health.

The chain employs TRBV5-1 and TRBJ1-1, with 7 bases that match TRBD1. The junction had 10 bases not matched to a gene; V was cut back by 1 base and J by 7 bases. The CDR3 covers 15 residues. Germline-derived CDR1 and CDR2 are SGHRS and YFSETQ. DNA for the CDR3: TGCGCCAGCAGCTTGTTCGACAGGGCCACGAGTGAAGCTTTCTTT. This codes for CASSLFDRATSEAFF.

The gene calls are TRBV13 and TRBJ2-7; D is unclear. The germline CDR1 and CDR2 sequences are PRHDT and FYEKMQ (reference sequence). This CDR3 comprises 14 residues. Trimming took off 0 bases at V and 3 bases at J, with 9 bases between the two ends. CDR3 amino acids: CASSLGLDRYEQYF. The DNA for the CDR3 is TGTGCCAGCAGCTTAGGGCTGGACCGCTACGAGCAGTACTTC.

J is TRBJ1-1 and V is TRBV18; D is unclear. The CDR3 is made up of 14 amino acids. The V end was cut by 5 bases, the J end by 7 bases, with 17 bases between. Germline V gene lookup returns CDR1 KGHSH and CDR2 LQKENI. The CDR3 coding sequence is TGTGCCAGCTCAAAACCAAGTGGGGTAGGTGAAGCTTTCTTT. Protein: CASSKPSGVGEAFF.

This clonotype was detected a few times. The rearrangement joins TRBV20-1 to TRBJ2-7; perhaps D is TRBD1 or TRBD2 (6 bases each). V lost 1 base to trimming and J lost 5 bases, with 12 bases between them. The CDR3 sequence is 13 residues long. Germline V gives CDR1 DFQATT, CDR2 SNEGSKA (reference sequence). The CDR3 DNA follows: TGCAGTGCTAGAGGGGGGGCAGGGAACGAGCAGTACTTC. Protein product: CSARGGAGNEQYF.

Ten or more counts support this clonotype. This sequence joins TRBV12-3 or TRBV12-4 and TRBJ2-3; the D is unclear. There are 13 residues in the CDR3. Deletions cut 5 bases from V and 2 bases from J, with 8 bases between. In nucleotides, the CDR3 is TGTGCCAGCAGTACAGTCTCCACAGATACGCAGTATTTT. It specifies CASSTVSTDTQYF.

CDR3 DNA sequence: TGCGCCAGCAGCTTGGGCAGGGGATATAACTATGGCTACACCTTC. It specifies CASSLGRGYNYGYTF. This rearrangement joins TRBV5-1 to TRBJ1-2, with a possible D match to TRBD1 (6 bases). The V and J ends lost 0 bases and 1 base respectively, with 10 bases between them. From germline, CDR1 is SGHRS and CDR2 YFSETQ. This CDR3 region has 15 residues.

This clonotype was counted a few times. The J gene is TRBJ2-5, the V gene TRBV9, with a tentative D call TRBD1 (6 bases). V lost 4 bases and J lost 1, with 14 bases in between. The CDR3 runs to 15 residues. Germline assignment: CDR1 SGDLS and CDR2 YYNGEE. The CDR3 nucleotides read TGTGCCAGCAGCTCTTCACTGGACAGCCAAGAGACCCAGTACTTC. It translates to CASSSSLDSQETQYF.

This chain joins TRBV6-7 and TRBJ2-7; D may be TRBD1 (6 bases). TRBV6-7 is sorted into the ORF group, with uncertain function. This CDR3 region has 17 residues. The V and J ends lost 2 bases and 6 bases respectively, with 23 bases between them. CDR3 DNA sequence: TGTGCCAGCAGTTACATAAAGGGGGAGAGTGTTTACGGCGAGCAGTACTTC. Translation gives CASSYIKGESVYGEQYF.

J is TRBJ2-5 and V is TRBV15; no definite D call. CDR3 length: 14 residues. Trimming took off 4 bases at V and 5 bases at J, with 14 bases between the two ends. Per germline, CDR1 LNHNV and CDR2 YYDKDF (reference sequence). For the CDR3, the DNA is TGTGCCACCAGCACGTCGGGCCCCGTGGAGACCCAGTACTTC. This sequence encodes CATSTSGPVETQYF.

V and J are TRBV4-3 and TRBJ2-1, with D maybe TRBD2 (5 bases). Trimming shortened V by 3 bases and J by 4 bases, and 16 bases separated the two germline ends. In germline, CDR1 is LGHNA, CDR2 YSLEER. This CDR3 is 16 amino acids long. CDR3 loop: CASSQSRAIKYNEQFF. In nucleotides, the CDR3 is TGCGCCAGCAGCCAGTCGAGGGCTATTAAATACAATGAGCAGTTCTTC.

The V call is TRBV29-1, the J call TRBJ2-1; the match to TRBD2 covers 10 bases. CDR1 SQVTM and CDR2 ANQGSEA come from the germline V gene. With 6 bases clipped from V and 10 bases from J, the junction kept 12 bases outside the gene matches. This CDR3 spans 14 amino acids. CDR3 coding DNA: TGCAGCGTACTAGCGGGGAAAAGCTCCTACGAGCAGTTCTTC. Protein product: CSVLAGKSSYEQFF.

This clonotype occurred a few times. CDR3 sequence reads: CASSLGLEAPGRFQETQYF. CDR3 nucleotides: TGTGCCAGCAGCTTAGGACTGGAAGCTCCGGGACGCTTCCAAGAGACCCAGTACTTC. The V and J genes are TRBV11-1 and TRBJ2-5; either TRBD1 or TRBD2 may supply D (5 bases each). CDR1 is SGHAT and CDR2 is FQDESV in the germline V gene (reference sequence). V was shortened by 1 base and J by 1 base, with 22 bases between the two germline ends. This CDR3 has 19 residues.

In its sample, this clonotype was seen a few times. This rearrangement joins TRBV7-9 to TRBJ1-1; 8 bases agree with TRBD1. CDR3 length: 16 amino acids. V shed 5 bases, J shed 5 bases, and the junction held 13 bases outside the gene matches. Germline V gives CDR1 SEHNR, CDR2 FQNEAQ (reference sequence). Here the CDR3 DNA reads TGTGCCAGCAGCCCACCATCGGCAGGGGGCTGGACTGAAGCTTTCTTT. Translating it yields CASSPPSAGGWTEAFF.

This clonotype was counted only a few times. In DNA, the CDR3 is TGTGCCAGCAAAGACCCGGGGCGGGCCAAAAACATTCAGTACTTC. Residues: CASKDPGRAKNIQYF. This chain joins TRBV6-2 or TRBV6-3 and TRBJ2-4, with D tentatively TRBD1 or TRBD2 (5 bases each). Germline CDR1 is MNHEY and CDR2 is SVGEGT. The CDR3 is made up of 15 amino acids. The V end was cut by 7 bases, the J end by 1 base, with 14 bases between.

V is TRBV12-3 or TRBV12-4 and J is TRBJ1-2, with 7 bases lining up with TRBD1. The trim removed 5 bases at V and 6 bases at J, leaving 6 bases unmatched. The CDR3 spans 13 residues. CDR3 loop: CASSRQGCNGYTF. CDR3 nucleotide sequence: TGTGCCAGCAGTAGACAGGGTTGCAATGGCTACACCTTC.

The rearrangement uses TRBV6-1 and TRBJ1-5, with D perhaps TRBD1 (5 bases). V was trimmed by 7 bases and J by 0 bases, leaving 10 bases between them. The CDR3 contains 14 residues. The germline V gene has CDR1 MNHNS and CDR2 SASEGT. CDR3 loop: CASKRGYSNQPQHF. The CDR3, as DNA: TGTGCCAGCAAGAGGGGATATAGCAATCAGCCCCAGCATTTT.

The chain recombines TRBV29-1 with TRBJ2-3; D gene ambiguous. Germline values: CDR1 SQVTM, CDR2 ANQGSEA. The CDR3 has 12 amino acids. Trimming pared 4 bases from V and 7 bases from J, leaving 12 bases between. The CDR3 bases are TGCAGCGTTGGGCCCTTGGGAAATACGCAGTATTTT. Translation: CSVGPLGNTQYF.

This clonotype was observed a few times. V gene TRBV7-9 combines with J gene TRBJ2-5, with unresolved D. The DNA end is more similar to TRBJ2-7, so the J call may be wrong. CDR3 size: 12 residues. CDR1 is SEHNR, CDR2 FQNEAQ, per germline (reference sequence). The CDR3 sequence: CASRGLAYEQYF. As DNA, the CDR3 is TGTGCCAGCAGAGGGTTGGCCTACGAGCAGTACTTC.

The chain carries TRBV18 and TRBJ1-2; D unresolved. The V end lost 1 base, the J end lost 3 bases, and 12 bases lay between the germline ends. CDR1 and CDR2 (germline): KGHSH, LQKENI. The CDR3 totals 15 residues. The CDR3 spells CASSPLRSPDYGYTF. Written as DNA, the CDR3 is TGTGCCAGCTCACCACTGCGCTCCCCCGACTATGGCTACACCTTC.

The chain joins TRBV12-3 or TRBV12-4 to TRBJ1-2; D is possibly TRBD1 (5 bases). The length of the CDR3 is 15 residues. Trimming took 3 bases from V and 4 from J, leaving 15 bases between them. As DNA, the CDR3 is TGTGCCAGCAGTTTTTTGATAAGGGGCTTCTATGGCTACACCTTC. Its translation is CASSFLIRGFYGYTF.

This chain joins TRBV10-3 and TRBJ2-3; 8 bases map to TRBD2. V shed 7 bases, J shed 6 bases, and the junction held 9 bases outside the gene matches. The CDR3 has 14 amino acids. CDR1 is ENHRY and CDR2 is SYGVKD in the germline V gene. CDR3 in amino acids: CAIMSGLATDTQYF. The CDR3 nucleotides read TGTGCCATCATGTCTGGACTAGCTACGGATACGCAGTATTTT.

The rearrangement uses TRBV20-1 and TRBJ2-1; D not certain. The germline V gene has CDR1 DFQATT and CDR2 SNEGSKA (reference sequence). V gave up 0 bases and J gave up 2 bases, with 14 bases separating them. CDR3 length equals 16 residues. The CDR3 nucleotides read TGCAGTGCTAGAGAGCCCTACCGGGCCCCCTACAATGAGCAGTTCTTC. Translated, it gives CSAREPYRAPYNEQFF.

This chain uses TRBV7-2 with TRBJ1-1; the D gene is possibly TRBD1 (5 bases). Trimming took off 8 bases at V and 3 bases at J, with 22 bases between the two ends. This CDR3 is 16 amino acids long. Germline loops: CDR1 SGHTA, CDR2 FQGNSA. As DNA, the CDR3 is TGTGCCAGCCGCGTAGTCGGAGGGGAGAGCGACACTGAAGCTTTCTTT. Translating it yields CASRVVGGESDTEAFF.

This clonotype has just one count. The chain recombines TRBV11-1 with TRBJ2-1, with 16 nucleotides matching TRBD2. The CDR3 consists of 20 residues. With V trimmed by 4 bases and J by 0 bases, 9 bases remained unmatched. Germline CDR1 SGHAT, CDR2 FQDESV (reference sequence). The CDR3 here is CASSSQGTSGGEISYNEQFF. DNA of the CDR3: TGTGCCAGCAGCTCCCAGGGGACTAGCGGGGGGGAAATCTCCTACAATGAGCAGTTCTTC. The complete variable domain, with remaining parts taken from reference TRBV11-1 and TRBJ2-1, reads EAEVAQSPRYKITEKSQAVAFWCDPISGHATLYWYRQILGQGPELLVQFQDESVVDDSQLPKDRFSAERLKGVDSTLKIQPAELGDSAMYLCASSSQGTSGGEISYNEQFFGPGTRLTVL.

The rearrangement joins TRBV20-1 to TRBJ1-1; 9 bases fit TRBD1. The germline CDR1 and CDR2 sequences are DFQATT and SNEGSKA (reference sequence). This CDR3 region has 14 residues. The V gene end was trimmed by 7 bases and the J gene end by 3 bases; junction bases not matched to a gene: 9. In nucleotides, the CDR3 is TGCAGTGTTGAGACAGGGGGTTTTTACACTGAAGCTTTCTTT. Its protein product is CSVETGGFYTEAFF.

This clonotype was seen only once. The chain combines TRBV4-1 with TRBJ2-5; D possibly corresponds to TRBD1 (6 bases). V was clipped by 0 bases and J by 6 bases, with 14 bases between them. The CDR3 covers 15 residues. Per the germline V gene, CDR1 is MGHRA and CDR2 is YSYEKL. CDR3 DNA sequence: TGCGCCAGCAGCCAAGAAACAGGGATGATGAAGACCCAGTACTTC. Translation gives CASSQETGMMKTQYF.

This clonotype was seen repeatedly, ten times or more. V usage is TRBV20-1 and J usage is TRBJ2-7; 9 bases agree with TRBD1. Germline CDR1 and CDR2: DFQATT and SNEGSKA (reference sequence). Trimming removed 6 bases from V and 7 bases from J; junction bases left unmatched: 4. The CDR3 length is 11 residues. CDR3 DNA sequence: TGCAGTGCCAGACAGGGGGGAGAGCAGTACTTC. The encoded protein is CSARQGGEQYF.

The rearrangement joins TRBV9 to TRBJ2-1, with 7 bases identical to TRBD1. V lost 1 base, J lost 10 bases, and 5 bases stayed unmatched. CDR3 length: 13 residues. Looked up from germline, CDR1 is SGDLS and CDR2 is YYNGEE. CDR3 amino acids: CASSVNIGGEQFF. The DNA for the CDR3 is TGTGCCAGCAGCGTAAATATAGGGGGCGAGCAGTTCTTC.